This T cell receptor (beta chain) was obtained from a study of blood T cell repertoires in COVID-19. CDR1 is MGHDK, CDR2 SYGVNS, per germline. The CDR3 loop spans 15 amino acids. J lost 3 bases, V lost 1 base, and 5 bases had no gene match. Authors' data handling: Reference gene primers were amplified, and this amplification served to estimate nucleated cell counts. Using immunoSEQ multiplex PCR, the repertoire was profiled, and TCRdb retains in-frame clones only, with some absent. The V and J calls and clone size come from that table; D and trimming were worked out from the DNA. Among more than 200,000 clones listed, about 85% were seen once.

J is TRBJ2-7 and V is TRBV25-1, with 8 bases that match TRBD2. The sequencing sample was made of peripheral blood. The receptor comes from a man between 60 and 70 years old with acute or convalescent COVID-19. CDR3 loop: CASSEFSRGGYEQYF. CDR3 bases: TGTGCCAGCAGTGAATTCTCTCGGGGGGGCTACGAGCAGTACTTC.